Sequencing of this T cell receptor (beta chain) was carried out in a study of shared clonotypes between healthy human individuals. Measured with immunoSEQ multiplex PCR; TCRdb has only the in-frame clones, and not every one. The repertoire has around 2.5 million clones, 80% to 95% of them found once; the top ten carry 0.36%. This clonotype was obtained from a man between 18 and 29 years old in good health. Some clones in this sample may be carry-over from other donors' samples. The sequenced material came from naive CD4+ T cells from PBMCs. Indicated subset: CD45RA+ positively selected.

CDR3 sequence: CASSRQQGALPYEQYF. CDR3 nucleotide sequence: TGTGCCAGCAGCCGCCAACAGGGGGCATTGCCATACGAGCAGTACTTC. The chain recombines TRBV7-2 with TRBJ2-7, with 9 nucleotides matching TRBD1. The V gene end was trimmed by 5 bases and the J gene end by 4 bases; junction bases not matched to a gene: 12. Germline V gene lookup returns CDR1 SGHTA and CDR2 FQGNSA. The CDR3 is 16 amino acids.